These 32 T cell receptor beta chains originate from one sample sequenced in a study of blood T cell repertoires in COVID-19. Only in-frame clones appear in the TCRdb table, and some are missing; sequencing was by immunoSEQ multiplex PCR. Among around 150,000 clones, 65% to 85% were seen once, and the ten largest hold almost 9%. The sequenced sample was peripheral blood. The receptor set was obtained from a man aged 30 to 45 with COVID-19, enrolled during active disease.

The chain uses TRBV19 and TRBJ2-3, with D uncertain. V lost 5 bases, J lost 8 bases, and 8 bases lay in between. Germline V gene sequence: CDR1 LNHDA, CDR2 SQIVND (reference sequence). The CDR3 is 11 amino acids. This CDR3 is CASSVSSTQYF. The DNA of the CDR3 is TGTGCCAGTAGTGTCTCGAGTACGCAGTATTTT.

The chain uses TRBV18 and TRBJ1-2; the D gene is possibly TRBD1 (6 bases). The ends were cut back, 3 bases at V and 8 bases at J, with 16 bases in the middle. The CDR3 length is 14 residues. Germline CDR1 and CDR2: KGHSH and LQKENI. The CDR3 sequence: CASSPRAGVRGYTF. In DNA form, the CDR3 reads TGTGCCAGCTCACCGAGAGCAGGGGTCCGGGGCTACACCTTC.

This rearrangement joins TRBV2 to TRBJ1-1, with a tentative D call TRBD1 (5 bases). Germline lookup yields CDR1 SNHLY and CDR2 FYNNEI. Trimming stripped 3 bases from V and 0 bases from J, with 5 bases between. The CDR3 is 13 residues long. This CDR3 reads CASSEDMNTEAFF. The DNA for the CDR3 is TGTGCCAGCAGTGAGGACATGAACACTGAAGCTTTCTTT.

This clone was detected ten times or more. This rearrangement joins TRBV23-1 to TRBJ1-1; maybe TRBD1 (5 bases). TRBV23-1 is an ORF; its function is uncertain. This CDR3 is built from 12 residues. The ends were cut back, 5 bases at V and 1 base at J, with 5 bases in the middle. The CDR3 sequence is CASSTGNTEAFF. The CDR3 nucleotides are TGCGCCAGCAGTACAGGGAACACTGAAGCTTTCTTT.

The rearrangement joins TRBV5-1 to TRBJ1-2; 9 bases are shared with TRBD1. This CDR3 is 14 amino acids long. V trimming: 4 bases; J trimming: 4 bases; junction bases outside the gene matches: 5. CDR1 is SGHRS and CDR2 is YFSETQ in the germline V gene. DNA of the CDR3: TGCGCCAGCAGCACCGGACAGGGGCTCTATGGCTACACCTTC. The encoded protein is CASSTGQGLYGYTF.

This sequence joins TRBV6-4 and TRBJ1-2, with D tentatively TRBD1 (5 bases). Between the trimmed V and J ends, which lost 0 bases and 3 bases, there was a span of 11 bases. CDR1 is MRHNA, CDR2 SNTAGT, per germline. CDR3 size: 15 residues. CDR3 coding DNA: TGTGCCAGCAGTGACTCTGGGGGAGGATACTATGGCTACACCTTC. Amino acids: CASSDSGGGYYGYTF.

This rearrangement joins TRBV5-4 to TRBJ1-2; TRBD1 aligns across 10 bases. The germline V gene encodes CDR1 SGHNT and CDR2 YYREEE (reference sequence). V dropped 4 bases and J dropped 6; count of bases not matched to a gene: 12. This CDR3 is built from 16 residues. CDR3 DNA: TGTGCCAGCAGCGACCAAGACAGGGGGCAGTACGATGGCTACACCTTC. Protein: CASSDQDRGQYDGYTF.

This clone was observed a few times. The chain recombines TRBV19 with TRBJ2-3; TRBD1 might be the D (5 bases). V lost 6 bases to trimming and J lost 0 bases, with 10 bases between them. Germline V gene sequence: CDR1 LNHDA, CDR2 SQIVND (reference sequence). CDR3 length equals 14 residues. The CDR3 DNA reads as TGTGCCAGTAGGACAGCCTTTAGCACAGATACGCAGTATTTT. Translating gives CASRTAFSTDTQYF. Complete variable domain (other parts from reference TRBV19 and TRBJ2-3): DGGITQSPKYLFRKEGQNVTLSCEQNLNHDAMYWYRQDPGQGLRLIYYSQIVNDFQKGDIAEGYSVSREKKESFPLTVTSAQKNPTAFYLCASRTAFSTDTQYFGPGTRLTVL.

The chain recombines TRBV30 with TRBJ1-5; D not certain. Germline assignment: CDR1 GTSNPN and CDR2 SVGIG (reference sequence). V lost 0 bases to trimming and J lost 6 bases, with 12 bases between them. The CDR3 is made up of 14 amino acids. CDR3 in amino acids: CAWSVSELRQPQHF. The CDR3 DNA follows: TGTGCCTGGAGTGTCTCGGAGCTTCGTCAGCCCCAGCATTTT.

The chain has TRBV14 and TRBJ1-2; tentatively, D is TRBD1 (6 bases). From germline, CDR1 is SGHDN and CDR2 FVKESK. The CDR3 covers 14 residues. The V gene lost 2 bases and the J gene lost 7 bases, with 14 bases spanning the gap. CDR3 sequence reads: CASSQNRAGRGYTF. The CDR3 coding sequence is TGTGCCAGCAGCCAAAACAGGGCGGGTCGTGGCTACACCTTC.

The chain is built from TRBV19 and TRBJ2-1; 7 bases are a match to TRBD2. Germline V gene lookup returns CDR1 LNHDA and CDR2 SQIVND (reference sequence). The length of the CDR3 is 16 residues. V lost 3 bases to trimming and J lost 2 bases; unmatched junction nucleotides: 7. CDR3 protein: CASSIGASGAYNEQFF. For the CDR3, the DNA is TGTGCCAGTAGTATTGGGGCTAGCGGAGCCTACAATGAGCAGTTCTTC.

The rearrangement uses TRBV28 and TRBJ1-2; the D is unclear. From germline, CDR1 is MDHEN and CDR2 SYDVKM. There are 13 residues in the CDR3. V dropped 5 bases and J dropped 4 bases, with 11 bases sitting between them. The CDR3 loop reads CASSNGPVYGYTF. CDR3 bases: TGTGCCAGCAGTAATGGGCCGGTCTATGGCTACACCTTC.

CDR3 coding DNA: TGTGCCAGCAGTTTGACTAGCGGGGGATTCACAGATACGCAGTATTTT. Translated: CASSLTSGGFTDTQYF. V gene TRBV6-5 combines with J gene TRBJ2-3; TRBD2 matches at 12 bases. The CDR3 totals 16 residues. The ends lost 4 bases at V and 2 bases at J; junction bases unmatched: 4. In germline, CDR1 is MNHEY, CDR2 SVGAGI.

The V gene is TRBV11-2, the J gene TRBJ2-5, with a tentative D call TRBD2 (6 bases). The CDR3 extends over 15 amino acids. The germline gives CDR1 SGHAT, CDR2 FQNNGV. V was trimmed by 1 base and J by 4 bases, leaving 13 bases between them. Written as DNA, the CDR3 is TGTGCCAGCAGCTTAGGTACGGGGGTTGGAGAGACCCAGTACTTC. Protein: CASSLGTGVGETQYF.

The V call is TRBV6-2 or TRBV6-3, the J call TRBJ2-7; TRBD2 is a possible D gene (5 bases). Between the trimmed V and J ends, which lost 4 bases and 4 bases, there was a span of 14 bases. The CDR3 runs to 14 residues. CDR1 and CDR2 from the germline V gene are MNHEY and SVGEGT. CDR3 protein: CASSSLERTYEQYF. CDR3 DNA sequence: TGTGCCAGCAGTTCCCTAGAGAGGACTTACGAGCAGTACTTC.

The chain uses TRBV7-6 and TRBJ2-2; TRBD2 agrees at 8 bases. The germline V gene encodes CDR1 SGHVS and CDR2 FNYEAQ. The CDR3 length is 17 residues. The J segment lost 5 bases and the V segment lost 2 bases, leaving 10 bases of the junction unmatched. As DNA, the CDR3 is TGTGCCAGCAGCTTAAGGGCCGCGGGAGGCGGAACCGGGGAGCTGTTTTTT. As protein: CASSLRAAGGGTGELFF.

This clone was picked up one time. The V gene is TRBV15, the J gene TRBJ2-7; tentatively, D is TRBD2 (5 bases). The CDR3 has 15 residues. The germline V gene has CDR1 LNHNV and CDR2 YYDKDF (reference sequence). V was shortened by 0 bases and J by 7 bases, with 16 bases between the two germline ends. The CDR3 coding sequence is TGTGCCACCAGCAGAGATCAGGCTACGCGAGGGGAGCAGTACTTC. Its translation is CATSRDQATRGEQYF.

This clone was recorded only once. The CDR3 spells CASSSQVNTEAFF. CDR3 in DNA: TGTGCCAGCAGCTCCCAGGTGAACACTGAAGCTTTCTTT. The rearrangement joins TRBV7-6 to TRBJ1-1, with no clear D. This CDR3 comprises 13 residues. From germline, CDR1 is SGHVS and CDR2 FNYEAQ. The V gene lost 4 bases and the J gene lost 0 bases, with 6 bases spanning the gap.

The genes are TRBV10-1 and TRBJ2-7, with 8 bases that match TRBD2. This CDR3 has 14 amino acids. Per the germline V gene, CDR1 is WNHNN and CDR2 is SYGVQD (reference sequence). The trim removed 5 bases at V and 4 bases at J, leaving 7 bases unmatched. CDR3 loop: CASSSGTSSYEQYF. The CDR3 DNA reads TGCGCCAGCAGTTCTGGGACTAGTAGTTACGAGCAGTACTTC.

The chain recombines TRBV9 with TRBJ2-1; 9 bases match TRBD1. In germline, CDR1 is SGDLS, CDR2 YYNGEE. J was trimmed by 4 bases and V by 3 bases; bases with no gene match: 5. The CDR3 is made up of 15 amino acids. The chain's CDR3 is CASSAPGTGYNEQFF. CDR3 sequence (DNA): TGTGCCAGCAGCGCCCCCGGGACAGGGTACAATGAGCAGTTCTTC.

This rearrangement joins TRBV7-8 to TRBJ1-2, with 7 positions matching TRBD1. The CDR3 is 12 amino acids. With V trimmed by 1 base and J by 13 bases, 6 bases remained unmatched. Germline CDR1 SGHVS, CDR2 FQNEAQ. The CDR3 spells CASSLDRGPSTF. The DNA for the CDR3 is TGTGCCAGCAGCTTAGACAGGGGCCCGAGCACCTTC.

Written as DNA, the CDR3 is TGTGCCAGCAGGGGGACTACCCAAGAGACCCAGTACTTC. Translation gives CASRGTTQETQYF. The gene calls are TRBV5-4 and TRBJ2-5; 7 bases are shared with TRBD2. From germline, CDR1 is SGHNT and CDR2 YYREEE (reference sequence). The J segment lost 1 base and the V segment lost 5 bases, leaving 2 bases of the junction unmatched. CDR3 size: 13 residues.

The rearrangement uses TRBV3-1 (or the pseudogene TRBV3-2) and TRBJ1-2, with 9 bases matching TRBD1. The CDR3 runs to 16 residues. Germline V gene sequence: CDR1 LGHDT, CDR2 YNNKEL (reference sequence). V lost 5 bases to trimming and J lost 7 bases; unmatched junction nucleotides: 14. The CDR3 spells CASSSGTGQNGAGYTF. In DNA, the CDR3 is TGTGCCAGCAGCTCCGGGACAGGGCAAAATGGGGCTGGCTACACCTTC.

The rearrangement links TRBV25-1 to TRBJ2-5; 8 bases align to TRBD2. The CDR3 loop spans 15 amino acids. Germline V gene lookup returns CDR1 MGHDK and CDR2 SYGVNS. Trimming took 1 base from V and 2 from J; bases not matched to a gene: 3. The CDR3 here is CASSESGGVQETQYF. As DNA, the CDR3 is TGTGCCAGCAGTGAATCGGGAGGGGTTCAAGAGACCCAGTACTTC. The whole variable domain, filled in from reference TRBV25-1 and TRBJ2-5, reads EADIYQTPRYLVIGTGKKITLECSQTMGHDKMYWYQQDPGMELHLIHYSYGVNSTEKGDLSSESTVSRIRTEHFPLTLESARPSHTSQYLCASSESGGVQETQYFGPGTRLLVL.

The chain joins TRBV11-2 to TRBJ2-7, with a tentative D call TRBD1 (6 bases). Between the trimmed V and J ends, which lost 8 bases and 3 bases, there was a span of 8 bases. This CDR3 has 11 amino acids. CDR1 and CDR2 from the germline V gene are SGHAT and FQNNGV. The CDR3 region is CASGTFYEQYF. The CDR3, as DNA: TGTGCCAGCGGGACATTCTACGAGCAGTACTTC.

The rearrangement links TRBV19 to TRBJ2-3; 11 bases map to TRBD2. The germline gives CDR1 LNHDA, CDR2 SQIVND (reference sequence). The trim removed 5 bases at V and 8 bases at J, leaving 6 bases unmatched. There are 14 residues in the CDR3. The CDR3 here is CASSLGLAEITQYF. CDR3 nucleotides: TGTGCCAGTAGTTTGGGACTAGCGGAAATTACGCAGTATTTT.

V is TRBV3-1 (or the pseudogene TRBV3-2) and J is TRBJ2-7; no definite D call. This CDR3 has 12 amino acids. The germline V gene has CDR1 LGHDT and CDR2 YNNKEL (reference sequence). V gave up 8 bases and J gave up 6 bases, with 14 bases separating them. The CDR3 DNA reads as TGTGCCAGCGTTGGTCTATCCCTCGAGCAGTACTTC. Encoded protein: CASVGLSLEQYF.

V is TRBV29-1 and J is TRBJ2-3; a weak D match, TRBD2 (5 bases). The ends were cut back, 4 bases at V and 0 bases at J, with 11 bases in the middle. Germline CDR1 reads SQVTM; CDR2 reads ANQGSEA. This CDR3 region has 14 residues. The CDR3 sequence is CSVASGSSTDTQYF. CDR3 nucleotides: TGCAGCGTTGCCAGCGGATCTAGCACAGATACGCAGTATTTT.

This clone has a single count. DNA for the CDR3: TGTGCCAGCAGCATCGGGACTACCACTAGCACAGATACGCAGTATTTT. Encoded protein: CASSIGTTTSTDTQYF. The rearrangement uses TRBV5-8 and TRBJ2-3; TRBD2 agrees at 7 bases. CDR1 and CDR2 from the germline V gene are SGHTS and YDEGEE. The CDR3 contains 16 residues. V lost 4 bases, J lost 0 bases, and 8 bases stayed unmatched. Full variable domain (remainder filled in from reference TRBV5-8 and TRBJ2-3): EAGVTQSPTHLIKTRGQQATLRCSPISGHTSVYWYQQALGLGLQFLLWYDEGEERNRGNFPPRFSGRQFPNYSSELNVNALELEDSALYLCASSIGTTTSTDTQYFGPGTRLTVL.

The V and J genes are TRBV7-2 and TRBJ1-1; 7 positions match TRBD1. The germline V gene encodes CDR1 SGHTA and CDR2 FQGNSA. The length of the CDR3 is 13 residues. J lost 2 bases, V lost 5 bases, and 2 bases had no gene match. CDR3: CASSGQENTEAFF. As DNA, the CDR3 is TGTGCCAGCAGCGGACAGGAAAACACTGAAGCTTTCTTT.

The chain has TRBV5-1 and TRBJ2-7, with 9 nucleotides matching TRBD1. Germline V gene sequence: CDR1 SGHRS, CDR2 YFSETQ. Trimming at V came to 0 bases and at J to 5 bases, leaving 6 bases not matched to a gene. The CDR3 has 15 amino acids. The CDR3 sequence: CASSLDSGTGNEQYF. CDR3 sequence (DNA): TGCGCCAGCAGCTTGGATTCTGGGACAGGGAACGAGCAGTACTTC.

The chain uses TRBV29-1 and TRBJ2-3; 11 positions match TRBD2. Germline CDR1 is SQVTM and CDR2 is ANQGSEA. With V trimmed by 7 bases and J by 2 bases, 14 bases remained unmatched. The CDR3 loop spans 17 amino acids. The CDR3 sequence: CSAPTRVAGGATDTQYF. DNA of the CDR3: TGCAGCGCTCCGACTCGGGTAGCGGGGGGGGCCACAGATACGCAGTATTTT.